The 3 T cell receptor beta chains below come from one sample, sequenced in a study of cytomegalovirus exposure and HLA in healthy donors. Primers: 60 Vbeta forward and 13 Jbeta reverse. Method: immunoSEQ multiplex PCR; TCRdb's copy keeps in-frame clones and lacks some. The profile covers 130,000 or so clones, with just under 85% appearing a single time and more than 1.5% taken by the ten largest. The specimen sequenced was PBMCs. These receptors all come from a woman between 35 and 50 years old in good health and CMV-seronegative.

The chain has TRBV6-1 and TRBJ2-1, with 7 bases identical to TRBD2. The CDR3 extends over 13 amino acids. V was clipped by 8 bases and J by 6 bases; unmatched bases: 7. Per germline, CDR1 MNHNS and CDR2 SASEGT. As DNA, the CDR3 is TGTGCCAGCTGTGGGAGGGATTTCAATGAGCAGTTCTTC. This sequence encodes CASCGRDFNEQFF.

In DNA form, the CDR3 reads TGTGCCAGCAGGTTAGCGGGAGGGCGCTACAATGAGCAGTTCTTC. Residues: CASRLAGGRYNEQFF. The chain recombines TRBV5-4 with TRBJ2-1; 11 nucleotides match TRBD2. This CDR3 has 15 residues. V was clipped by 5 bases and J by 3 bases; unmatched bases: 4. Looked up from germline, CDR1 is SGHNT and CDR2 is YYREEE (reference sequence).

The CDR3 DNA reads as TGTGCCAGCAGAGGGACAGGGACCTTGCGGACTGAAGCTTTCTTT. As protein: CASRGTGTLRTEAFF. V gene TRBV27 combines with J gene TRBJ1-1, with 9 bases aligning to TRBD1. Trimming cost V 6 bases and J 5 bases; bases outside gene matches: 10. The germline V gene has CDR1 MNHEY and CDR2 SMNVEV (reference sequence). The CDR3 has 15 amino acids.